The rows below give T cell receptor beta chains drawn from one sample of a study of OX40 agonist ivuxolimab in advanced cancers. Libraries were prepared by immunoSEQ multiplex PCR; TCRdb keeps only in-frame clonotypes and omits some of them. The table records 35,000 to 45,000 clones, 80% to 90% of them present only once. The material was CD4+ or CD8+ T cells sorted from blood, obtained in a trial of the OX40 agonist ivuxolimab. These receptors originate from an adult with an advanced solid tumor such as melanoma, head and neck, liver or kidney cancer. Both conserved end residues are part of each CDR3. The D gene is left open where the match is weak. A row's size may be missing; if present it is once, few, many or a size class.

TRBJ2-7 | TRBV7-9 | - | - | TGTGCCAGCGGGGTTGGAGGGACGGACGAGCAGTACTTC | CASGVGGTDEQYF
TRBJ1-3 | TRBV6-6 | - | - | TGTGCCAGCAGTACTAGAAGCTCTGGAAACACCATATATTTT | CASSTRSSGNTIYF
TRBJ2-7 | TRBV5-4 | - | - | TGTGCCAGCAGCTTGGGGGAACTAGGGAAGCAGTACTTC | CASSLGELGKQYF
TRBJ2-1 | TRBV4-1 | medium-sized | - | TGCGCCAGCAGCCAATACAATGAGCAGTTCTTC | CASSQYNEQFF
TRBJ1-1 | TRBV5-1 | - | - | TGCGCCAGCTCAACCGGGGGAGGGACTGAAGCTTTCTTT | CASSTGGGTEAFF
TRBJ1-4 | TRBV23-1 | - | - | TGCGCCAGCAGTCCCGTAGGCTCCCCCGGCTGTGAAAAACTGTTTTTT | CASSPVGSPGCEKLFF
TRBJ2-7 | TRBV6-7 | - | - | TGTGCCAGCAACCCACTTACGAACGAGCAGTACTTC | CASNPLTNEQYF
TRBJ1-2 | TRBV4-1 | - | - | TGCGCCAGCAGCCAAGAACAGGGAGGCTATGGCTACACCTTC | CASSQEQGGYGYTF
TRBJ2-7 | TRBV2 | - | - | TGTGCCAGCAGTATGACAGGCCGCGGGTACGAGCAGTACTTC | CASSMTGRGYEQYF
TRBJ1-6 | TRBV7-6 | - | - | TGTGCCAGCAGCTTAGGGGCCCGCGGGAATTCACCCCTCCACTTT | CASSLGARGNSPLHF
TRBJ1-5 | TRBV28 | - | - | TGTGCCAGCAGTTTAGGTGGCCAGCCCCAGCATTTT | CASSLGGQPQHF
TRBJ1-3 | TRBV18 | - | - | TGTGCCAGCTCACCAGGGCCCGAGGGCGGAAACACCATATATTTT | CASSPGPEGGNTIYF
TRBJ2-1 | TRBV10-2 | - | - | TGCGCCAGCAGTTCAACTCGGGGGGCCAGGTCTGTGAACAATGAGCAGTTCTTC | CASSSTRGARSVNNEQFF
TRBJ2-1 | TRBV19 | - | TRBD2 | TGTGCCAGTACCTTCCTAGCGGGGGGGCTAAGTGAGCAGTTCTTC | CASTFLAGGLSEQFF
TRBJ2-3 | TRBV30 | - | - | TGTGCCTGGTCGGAGGGGCGGAGAGATACGCAGTATTTT | CAWSEGRRDTQYF
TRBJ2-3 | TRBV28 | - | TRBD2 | TGTGCCAGCAGGACACTAGCGGGGGGTCTTAGAACGCAGTATTTT | CASRTLAGGLRTQYF
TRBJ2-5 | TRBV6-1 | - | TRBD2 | TGTGCCAGCAGCGCGAGTGGCGGGGGGTTACAGACCCAGTACTTC | CASSASGGGLQTQYF